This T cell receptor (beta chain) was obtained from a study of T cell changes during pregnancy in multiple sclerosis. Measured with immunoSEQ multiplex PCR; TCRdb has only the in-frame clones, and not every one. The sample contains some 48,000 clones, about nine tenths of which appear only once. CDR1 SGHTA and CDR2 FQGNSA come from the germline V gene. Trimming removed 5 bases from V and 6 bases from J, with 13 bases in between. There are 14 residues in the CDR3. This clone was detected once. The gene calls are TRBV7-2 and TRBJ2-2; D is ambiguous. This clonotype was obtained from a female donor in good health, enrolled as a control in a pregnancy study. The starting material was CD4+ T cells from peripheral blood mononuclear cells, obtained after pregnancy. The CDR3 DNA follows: TGTGCCAGCAGCCTCAATTCAGGCCCCGGGGAGCTGTTTTTT. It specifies CASSLNSGPGELFF.